The 26 T cell receptor beta chains in this list originate from one sample, sequenced in a study of shared clonotypes between healthy human individuals. Repertoires were generated with immunoSEQ multiplex PCR, while TCRdb's copy carries only in-frame clones and drops some. The sample has 2 million to 3 million clones; 80% to 95% are singletons. Sequencing used naive CD4+ T cells from PBMCs. Specified subset: CD45RA+ positively selected. These receptors all come from a man between 18 and 29 years old in good health. Some clones in this sample may be carry-over from other donors' samples.

This clone was seen only once. The CDR3: CASSNPLGPETNEKLFF. CDR3 sequence (DNA): TGTGCCAGTAGTAACCCCCTGGGGCCGGAAACTAATGAAAAACTGTTTTTT. The chain employs TRBV19 and TRBJ1-4, with TRBD1 as a possible D gene (5 bases). The germline V gene has CDR1 LNHDA and CDR2 SQIVND (reference sequence). Trimming took 4 bases from V and 1 from J, leaving 16 bases between them. CDR3 size: 17 residues.

The V gene is TRBV7-8, the J gene TRBJ2-1, with D perhaps TRBD2 (6 bases). In germline, CDR1 is SGHVS, CDR2 FQNEAQ. The length of the CDR3 is 12 residues. Trimming pared 4 bases from V and 15 bases from J, leaving 16 bases between. CDR3 region: CASSYREGGGFF. In nucleotides, the CDR3 is TGTGCCAGCAGCTACCGAGAGGGAGGAGGGTTCTTC.

The J gene is TRBJ2-7, the V gene TRBV6-1; 12 nucleotides align to TRBD2. The V segment lost 4 bases and the J segment 5 bases; nucleotides outside the gene matches: 12. This CDR3 is 17 amino acids long. In germline, CDR1 is MNHNS, CDR2 SASEGT. CDR3 in DNA: TGTGCCAGCAGTGTTCCCCCGGGACTAGCGGGTTTGGACGAGCAGTACTTC. It translates to CASSVPPGLAGLDEQYF.

The chain joins TRBV19 to TRBJ2-7; D possibly corresponds to TRBD2 (5 bases). The V gene's germline CDR1 is LNHDA and CDR2 SQIVND (reference sequence). CDR3 length: 14 amino acids. V was cut by 6 bases and J by 2 bases, with 14 bases left in between. CDR3 sequence reads: CASSRRGLTYEQYF. Written as DNA, the CDR3 is TGTGCCAGTAGCCGACGGGGTCTAACCTACGAGCAGTACTTC.

As concerns this clone: Additional DNA sequences in this sample encode the identical CDR3. The chain links TRBV6-5 to TRBJ1-2; maybe TRBD1 (5 bases). CDR3 length: 13 amino acids. V lost 6 bases, J lost 2 bases, and 10 bases lay in between. Per germline, CDR1 MNHEY and CDR2 SVGAGI. The CDR3 coding sequence is TGTGCCAGCAGCCGGGACGGGAACTATGGCTACACCTTC. Its protein product is CASSRDGNYGYTF.

This clone came up once. The CDR3 loop is CASREPGGNEQFF. CDR3 bases: TGTGCCAGCCGCGAACCGGGAGGCAATGAGCAGTTCTTC. The chain couples TRBV19 to TRBJ2-1; 7 positions agree with TRBD2. The CDR3 totals 13 residues. V lost 9 bases, J lost 6 bases, and 8 bases stayed unmatched. The V gene's germline CDR1 is LNHDA and CDR2 SQIVND (reference sequence). Combining the CDR3 with reference TRBV19 and TRBJ2-1 gives the whole variable domain DGGITQSPKYLFRKEGQNVTLSCEQNLNHDAMYWYRQDPGQGLRLIYYSQIVNDFQKGDIAEGYSVSREKKESFPLTVTSAQKNPTAFYLCASREPGGNEQFFGPGTRLTVL.

In nucleotides, the CDR3 is TGCGCCAGCAGCCAAGCGTCCCGCGGGGGCACAGATACGCAGTATTTT. This codes for CASSQASRGGTDTQYF. The gene calls are TRBV4-1 and TRBJ2-3; D may be TRBD2 (6 bases). Germline CDR1 reads MGHRA; CDR2 reads YSYEKL. With 1 base removed from V and 1 base from J, the gap between germline ends came to 12 bases. This CDR3 has 16 residues.

Here the CDR3 DNA reads TGTGCCAGCAGCTTAGCTCCCCTTTCGCCGGTAGCTAACTATGGCTACACCTTC. This gives the protein CASSLAPLSPVANYGYTF. V and J are TRBV7-2 and TRBJ1-2, with D unresolved. V was shortened by 0 bases and J by 0 bases, with 17 bases between the two germline ends. The CDR3 is 18 amino acids. Per germline, CDR1 SGHTA and CDR2 FQGNSA.

The chain has TRBV13 and TRBJ2-5; 7 nucleotides line up with TRBD1. The CDR3 extends over 18 amino acids. The germline CDR1 and CDR2 sequences are PRHDT and FYEKMQ (reference sequence). V shed 5 bases, J shed 2 bases, and the junction held 17 bases outside the gene matches. The CDR3 nucleotides read TGTGCCAGCAGCCCAATCCCAGACCGACAGGGTAGGCAAGAGACCCAGTACTTC. Residues: CASSPIPDRQGRQETQYF.

The genes are TRBV30 and TRBJ1-6; D is undetermined. Germline CDR1 reads GTSNPN; CDR2 reads SVGIG (reference sequence). V gave up 3 bases and J gave up 5 bases, with 2 bases separating them. This CDR3 is 11 amino acids long. Written as DNA, the CDR3 is TGTGCCTGGAGGGATAATTCACCCCTCCACTTT. The encoded protein is CAWRDNSPLHF.

V usage is TRBV28 and J usage is TRBJ2-5, with D possibly called TRBD1 or TRBD2 (5 bases each). This CDR3 has 13 amino acids. Germline lookup yields CDR1 MDHEN and CDR2 SYDVKM. The V end lost 6 bases, the J end lost 5 bases, and 13 bases lay between the germline ends. The chain's CDR3 is CASSPSREETQYF. The CDR3 nucleotides are TGTGCCAGCAGCCCCTCCAGGGAGGAGACCCAGTACTTC.

The rearrangement uses TRBV27 and TRBJ2-1; no definite D call. Germline V gene data show CDR1 as MNHEY and CDR2 as SMNVEV (reference sequence). This CDR3 is 11 amino acids long. Trimming took 7 bases from V and 9 from J, leaving 10 bases between them. CDR3 in DNA: TGTGCCAGCACCTCCGGTCTTGAGCAGTTCTTC. Protein sequence: CASTSGLEQFF.

Points on this clone: The identical CDR3 is also encoded by other nucleotide sequences in the sample. This chain uses TRBV27 with TRBJ1-1, with D possibly matching TRBD1 (5 bases). CDR3 length: 13 amino acids. CDR1 and CDR2 (germline): MNHEY, SMNVEV (reference sequence). V lost 2 bases, J lost 4 bases, and 8 bases lay in between. This CDR3 reads CASSLRDGTEAFF. In DNA form, the CDR3 reads TGTGCCAGCAGTTTAAGGGACGGCACTGAAGCTTTCTTT.

CDR3 protein: CASTSDGTDTQYF. CDR3 in DNA: TGCGCCAGCACGAGCGACGGCACAGATACGCAGTATTTT. The chain couples TRBV5-1 to TRBJ2-3; D is ambiguous. CDR3 length: 13 residues. Germline V gene sequence: CDR1 SGHRS, CDR2 YFSETQ. Trimming shortened V by 6 bases and J by 1 base, and 9 bases separated the two germline ends.

The genes are TRBV5-1 and TRBJ1-2, with D perhaps matching TRBD1 (5 bases). This CDR3 has 15 amino acids. Germline lookup yields CDR1 SGHRS and CDR2 YFSETQ. Trimming took 1 base from V and 3 from J, leaving 13 bases between them. CDR3 nucleotides: TGCGCCAGCAGCTTGTTTGGATCCAGGGACTATGGCTACACCTTC. The encoded protein is CASSLFGSRDYGYTF.

The V gene is TRBV10-1, the J gene TRBJ2-7; 9 bases line up with TRBD1. The CDR3 sequence is 14 residues long. Germline CDR1 reads WNHNN; CDR2 reads SYGVQD (reference sequence). After removal of 4 bases from V and 3 bases from J, the junction contained 4 bases not matched to a gene. CDR3 sequence: CASSGTGAGYEQYF. The CDR3 region has the DNA TGCGCCAGCAGTGGGACAGGGGCCGGCTACGAGCAGTACTTC.

J is TRBJ2-5 and V is TRBV30; D gene uncertain. V was shortened by 8 bases and J by 1 base, with 14 bases between the two germline ends. Germline assignment: CDR1 GTSNPN and CDR2 SVGIG (reference sequence). This CDR3 has 13 amino acids. The CDR3 DNA sequence: TGTGCCAGCTCCCAGGAAAGCCAAGAGACCCAGTACTTC. The encoded protein is CASSQESQETQYF.

This chain uses TRBV28 with TRBJ1-1; TRBD1 matches at 7 bases. J was trimmed by 9 bases and V by 7 bases; bases with no gene match: 14. CDR3 size: 14 residues. CDR1 is MDHEN and CDR2 is SYDVKM in the germline V gene. CDR3 region: CASINQGDRLKAFF. In DNA, the CDR3 is TGTGCCAGCATCAACCAGGGGGATAGATTAAAAGCTTTCTTT.

The rearrangement joins TRBV7-6 to TRBJ1-1; no firm D call. The germline CDR1 and CDR2 sequences are SGHVS and FNYEAQ. Trimming took 1 base from V and 4 from J, leaving 7 bases between them. CDR3 length: 13 residues. The CDR3: CASSLVSVTEAFF. CDR3 DNA: TGTGCCAGCAGCTTAGTGTCAGTCACTGAAGCTTTCTTT.

V is TRBV6-6 and J is TRBJ1-2; TRBD1 might be the D (6 bases). CDR1 is MNHNY, CDR2 SVGAGI, per germline (reference sequence). The CDR3 contains 13 residues. V lost 5 bases to trimming and J lost 4 bases, with 11 bases between them. For the CDR3, the DNA is TGTGCCAGCAGTGAGACAGGACCCTATGGCTACACCTTC. It translates to CASSETGPYGYTF.

DNA of the CDR3: TGCAGCGTCGCCGGGACAGGCCAAGCTTTCTTT. Its translation: CSVAGTGQAFF. This chain joins TRBV29-1 and TRBJ1-1; TRBD1 matches 8 bases. The V gene end was trimmed by 6 bases and the J gene end by 9 bases; junction bases not matched to a gene: 6. The CDR3 has 11 amino acids. The germline V gene has CDR1 SQVTM and CDR2 ANQGSEA.

The V call is TRBV28, the J call TRBJ2-7; D possibly corresponds to TRBD1 (6 bases). Germline V gives CDR1 MDHEN, CDR2 SYDVKM. V lost 2 bases and J lost 13, with 15 bases in between. CDR3 length: 12 amino acids. CDR3 nucleotides: TGTGCCAGCAGTTTACCAGGGGCACGCGGTTACTTC. The encoded protein is CASSLPGARGYF.

The CDR3 DNA follows: TGTGCCAGCAGCCTAGTAGGATCCGGGCGGGAGGGTATTCGGCAGTATTTT. This sequence encodes CASSLVGSGREGIRQYF. The gene calls are TRBV7-3 and TRBJ2-3, with 9 bases aligning to TRBD2. V shed 5 bases and J 11 bases; nucleotides not matched to a gene: 20. The germline gives CDR1 SGHTA, CDR2 FQGTGA. This CDR3 has 17 residues.

The chain joins TRBV7-6 to TRBJ2-1; no clear D. Germline CDR1 and CDR2: SGHVS and FNYEAQ. CDR3 size: 12 residues. V lost 1 base and J lost 9, with 7 bases in between. The CDR3 reads CASSLGVGEQFF. The CDR3 nucleotides read TGTGCCAGCAGCTTAGGGGTGGGTGAGCAGTTCTTC.

This chain uses TRBV15 with TRBJ1-4; tentative D call: TRBD1 (5 bases). Germline-derived CDR1 and CDR2 are LNHNV and YYDKDF (reference sequence). The V and J ends lost 0 bases and 6 bases respectively, with 11 bases between them. The CDR3 consists of 15 residues. CDR3 residues: CATSREVGTDEKLFF. The DNA of the CDR3 is TGTGCCACCAGCAGAGAGGTGGGGACCGATGAAAAACTGTTTTTT.

This chain connects TRBV6-7 to TRBJ2-5, with 11 bases fitting TRBD2. TRBV6-7 is an ORF for which the function is uncertain. V lost 7 bases to trimming and J lost 1 base; unmatched junction nucleotides: 5. This CDR3 is 15 amino acids long. CDR3 sequence: CASNTSGSVQETQYF. The CDR3 nucleotides are TGTGCCAGCAATACTAGCGGGAGCGTCCAAGAGACCCAGTACTTC.